This T cell receptor (beta chain) emerged from a study of OX40 agonist ivuxolimab in advanced cancers. About the research overall: Every 2 weeks, patients got intravenous ivuxolimab at one of six dose levels (0.01-10 mg/kg). Regarding the study as a whole: Partial responders treated at 0.1-3.0 mg/kg exhibited clonal expansion among the lowest measured.

Libraries were prepared by immunoSEQ multiplex PCR; TCRdb keeps only in-frame clonotypes and omits some of them. The profile shows about 20,000 clones, just over 90% of them singletons. Notes on this clone: Its target is unknown.

Prior autoimmune disease or systemic immunosuppression barred patients. At cycle 4 day 1, cycle 7 day 1, and baseline, blood was sampled. The CDR3 runs 15 residues. Trimming stripped 5 bases from V and 4 bases from J, with 17 bases between. The germline V gene encodes CDR1 SEHNR and CDR2 FQNEAQ (reference sequence). Sequenced here: CD4+ or CD8+ T cells sorted from blood, sampled in a trial of the OX40 agonist ivuxolimab. The clonotype comes from an adult with an advanced solid tumor such as melanoma, head and neck, liver or kidney cancer. The V call is TRBV7-9, the J call TRBJ1-2; weak D call: TRBD1 (5 bases). CDR3: CASSPPVQVRYGYTF. In DNA form, the CDR3 reads TGTGCCAGCAGCCCCCCTGTACAGGTTCGCTATGGCTACACCTTC. The full variable domain, its missing parts supplied by reference TRBV7-9 and TRBJ1-2, is DTGVSQNPRHKITKRGQNVTFRCDPISEHNRLYWYRQTLGQGPEFLTYFQNEAQLEKSRLLSDRFSAERPKGSFSTLEIQRTEQGDSAMYLCASSPPVQVRYGYTFGSGTRLTVV.